These T cell receptor beta chains were read from a single sample in a study of blood T cell repertoires in COVID-19. Sequenced by immunoSEQ multiplex PCR; TCRdb stores in-frame clones only, minus some. The sample has roughly 230,000 clones, approximately 80% seen once; the top ten hold about 3.4%. Specimen: PBMCs or T cells enriched from blood (not recorded which). These receptors all come from a woman aged 60-70 years who had recovered from COVID-19. Both conserved end residues are part of each CDR3. D genes are given only for firm matches.

D gene,J gene,V gene,CDR3 protein
NA,TRBJ1-2,TRBV28,CASSLLVEGLYGYTF
NA,TRBJ2-5,TRBV6-5,CASSDAGNQETQYF
NA,TRBJ1-1,TRBV27,CASSWQGGNTEAFF
TRBD1,TRBJ1-5,TRBV6-5,CASNLQGVQPQHF
NA,TRBJ2-7,TRBV2,CASKRTVIYEQYF
NA,TRBJ2-2,TRBV15,CATSRVPDSSGELFF
NA,TRBJ2-2,TRBV3-1/TRBV3-2,CASSRASRELFF
NA,TRBJ1-6,TRBV4-3,CASSQDYVRSPLHF
TRBD1,TRBJ1-5,TRBV6-5,CASSDSQGAQPQHF
TRBD1,TRBJ1-2,TRBV7-2,CASSRDRDRGYTF
NA,TRBJ1-6,TRBV7-2,CASSLYVGVSSYNSPLHF
TRBD1,TRBJ2-2,TRBV5-4,CASSLGDRRTGELFF
TRBD1,TRBJ2-7,TRBV12-3/TRBV12-4,CASRRTGLGEQYF
NA,TRBJ1-3,TRBV19,CASSTGHSGNTIYF
NA,TRBJ1-4,TRBV11-2,CAIVSTGNFATNEKLFF
NA,TRBJ1-2,TRBV7-9,CASGGALYGYTF
NA,TRBJ1-2,TRBV15,CATSREGGLGGYTF
TRBD1,TRBJ2-7,TRBV29-1,CSVVETGLNYEQYF
NA,TRBJ2-1,TRBV7-3,CASSTTVDNEQFF
TRBD1,TRBJ2-1,TRBV30,CAWSTGTGSHEQFF
TRBD2,TRBJ2-7,TRBV7-2,CASSPTRLAGGPYEQYF
TRBD1,TRBJ1-2,TRBV19,CASSVPGQGGYTF
TRBD1,TRBJ1-2,TRBV19,CASSLLTGVLNYGYTF
NA,TRBJ2-7,TRBV6-2/TRBV6-3,CASSYPSGAGVPLGQYF
NA,TRBJ1-1,TRBV11-3,CASSVGAGSTEAFF
NA,TRBJ1-1,TRBV19,CASSHPGVTEAFF
NA,TRBJ2-5,TRBV11-2,CASSTGWQETQYF
NA,TRBJ2-5,TRBV9,CASSVGTDQETQYF
NA,TRBJ1-1,TRBV6-5,CASSYGHNTEAFF
NA,TRBJ1-6,TRBV27,CASSGGQARYNSPLHF
TRBD1,TRBJ1-1,TRBV19,CASSRQGVNTEAFF
TRBD1,TRBJ2-7,TRBV6-2/TRBV6-3,CASSLGQVLIYEQYF
NA,TRBJ1-2,TRBV3-1/TRBV3-2,CASSLDPQGNYGYTF
TRBD2,TRBJ2-1,TRBV11-2,CASSVFGGAHNEQFF
NA,TRBJ2-5,TRBV5-4,CASTIRGSVETQYF
TRBD1,TRBJ1-2,TRBV7-3,CASSEGGTGIVDGYTF
TRBD1,TRBJ1-5,TRBV12-5,CASGFEGARWGYSNQPQHF
TRBD1,TRBJ1-1,TRBV27,CASKRDRVTEAFF
TRBD2,TRBJ2-7,TRBV7-2,CASSPSGGGSSYEQYF
NA,TRBJ2-3,TRBV6-5,CASRIQGGRDTQYF
NA,TRBJ2-7,TRBV27,CASSFSGNSYEQYF
TRBD2,TRBJ2-3,TRBV9,CASNGGGDTQYF
NA,TRBJ2-1,TRBV2,CASSVNSRYNEQFF
TRBD1,TRBJ1-1,TRBV27,CASSPPLQGRAFF
NA,TRBJ1-4,TRBV6-2/TRBV6-3,CASSYSTGGSEKLFF
NA,TRBJ2-1,TRBV28,CASEWRSYNEQFF
TRBD1,TRBJ1-4,TRBV11-2,CASSRDRVNEKLFF
NA,TRBJ2-1,TRBV6-6,CASRPRLGTTRDEQFF
TRBD1,TRBJ1-6,TRBV14,CASSQDWGGRGYDSPLHF
TRBD1,TRBJ2-5,TRBV6-7,CASSYEGSGTGGTQYF
TRBD1,TRBJ1-3,TRBV19,CASRQGFYSGNTIYF
TRBD2,TRBJ2-7,TRBV5-4,CASSKPSGSRDEQYF
NA,TRBJ1-4,TRBV29-1,CSVRTPGDEKLFF
NA,TRBJ2-7,TRBV12-3/TRBV12-4,CASSSSTYEQYF
NA,TRBJ2-6,TRBV5-1,CASSLGGTRAISGANVLTF